Described below is a single T cell receptor beta chain sequence and its context. Its antigen is still unknown. Each sorted subset replicate got 200 ng genomic DNA, tens of thousands of genomes. TCRdb's table, derived via immunoSEQ multiplex PCR, lists solely in-frame clones and lacks some. This table holds roughly 2.1 million clones, approximately 94% found once. This record belongs to a study of shared clonotypes between healthy human individuals. Study observations and caveats: Investigators expected sequencing depth to affect clonotype sharing among donors. Against clonotypes common to all four donors, non-shared ones had lower generation probabilities. Naive CD4 clonotype sharing across a few donors was 4.5% to 6%.

Naive CD8 cells comprised CD45RO-negative, CCR7-positively selected cells, excluding terminally differentiated effector memory CD45RA+ cells. CDR3 size: 14 residues. Germline V lookup: CDR1 SGHKS, CDR2 YYEKEE (reference sequence). Trimming left V 2 bases short and J 8 bases short, with 14 bases between. Sequencing was done on a sample of naive CD8+ T cells from PBMCs. This sequence joins TRBV5-5 and TRBJ2-1; D gene uncertain. The receptor was derived from a man between 18 and 35 years old in good health. Some clones in this sample may be carry-over from other donors' samples. CDR3 region: CASSLQSGRHEQFF. CDR3 DNA sequence: TGTGCCAGCAGCTTACAGTCGGGCCGCCATGAGCAGTTCTTC.